This is a list of T cell receptor beta chains from one sample in a study of T cells in tuberculosis. Profiling relied on immunoSEQ multiplex PCR, and the TCRdb table lists in-frame clones only, not all of them. Of tens of thousands of clones listed, 92% are singletons. The sample consisted of PBMCs, taken at tuberculosis diagnosis. The receptor set was obtained from an adult with tuberculosis. Some clones in this sample may be carry-over from other donors' samples. CDR3s include the opening cysteine and the closing phenylalanine or tryptophan. Fields, in order: CDR3 protein, CDR3 DNA, D gene, CDR3 length, clone size, V gene, J gene. A D gene is named only where the DNA matches it firmly. Rows give clone size only sometimes, using once, few, many, or a class for an expanded clone.

cdr3_aa: CASSRLAGMNTGELFF
cdr3_nt: TGTGCCAGCAGTCGTCTAGCGGGGATGAACACCGGGGAGCTGTTTTTT
d_call: TRBD2
cdr3_length: 16
clone_size: once
v_call: TRBV7-2
j_call: TRBJ2-2

cdr3_aa: CASSELVQITDTQYF
cdr3_nt: TGTGCCAGCAGTGAATTGGTACAGATCACAGATACGCAGTATTTT
d_call: .
cdr3_length: 15
clone_size: .
v_call: TRBV25-1
j_call: TRBJ2-3

cdr3_aa: CASSTLAGGQSDTQYF
cdr3_nt: TGCGCCAGCAGCACACTAGCGGGGGGCCAGTCAGATACGCAGTATTTT
d_call: TRBD2
cdr3_length: 16
clone_size: .
v_call: TRBV5-1
j_call: TRBJ2-3

cdr3_aa: CASSRTGQAPNEQFF
cdr3_nt: TGTGCCAGCTCTAGGACAGGCCAAGCTCCTAATGAGCAGTTCTTC
d_call: TRBD1
cdr3_length: 15
clone_size: .
v_call: TRBV6-1
j_call: TRBJ2-1

cdr3_aa: CASSFYTPGQETYEQYF
cdr3_nt: TGTGCCAGCAGTTTTTACACGCCGGGACAGGAGACTTACGAGCAGTACTTC
d_call: TRBD1
cdr3_length: 17
clone_size: .
v_call: TRBV28
j_call: TRBJ2-7

cdr3_aa: CASRGRASTDTQYF
cdr3_nt: TGTGCCAGCAGAGGCAGGGCGAGCACAGATACGCAGTATTTT
d_call: .
cdr3_length: 14
clone_size: once
v_call: TRBV27
j_call: TRBJ2-3

cdr3_aa: CASSLLNYEQYF
cdr3_nt: TGTGCCAGCAGCCTATTGAACTACGAGCAGTACTTC
d_call: .
cdr3_length: 12
clone_size: .
v_call: TRBV11-2
j_call: TRBJ2-7

cdr3_aa: CASRSKCGWHSGNTIYF
cdr3_nt: TGTGCCAGCAGATCAAAGTGCGGGTGGCACTCTGGAAACACCATATATTTT
d_call: .
cdr3_length: 17
clone_size: .
v_call: TRBV7-7
j_call: TRBJ1-3

cdr3_aa: CAISDAGFDNQPQHF
cdr3_nt: TGTGCCATCAGTGATGCGGGATTTGACAATCAGCCCCAGCATTTT
d_call: .
cdr3_length: 15
clone_size: .
v_call: TRBV10-3
j_call: TRBJ1-5

cdr3_aa: CASSQAWGRVGPKNIQYF
cdr3_nt: TGTGCCAGCAGCCAAGCCTGGGGCAGGGTTGGCCCTAAAAACATTCAGTACTTC
d_call: .
cdr3_length: 18
clone_size: .
v_call: TRBV14
j_call: TRBJ2-4

cdr3_aa: CASRPGKGLAASTDTQYF
cdr3_nt: TGTGCCAGCCGCCCTGGTAAGGGACTAGCGGCGAGCACAGATACGCAGTATTTT
d_call: TRBD2
cdr3_length: 18
clone_size: .
v_call: TRBV7-9
j_call: TRBJ2-3

cdr3_aa: CASSRGLARGNNEQFF
cdr3_nt: TGTGCCAGCAGTCGCGGACTAGCGCGGGGGAACAATGAGCAGTTCTTC
d_call: TRBD2
cdr3_length: 16
clone_size: .
v_call: TRBV2
j_call: TRBJ2-1

cdr3_aa: CASTGTVKNIQYF
cdr3_nt: TGTGCCAGCACCGGGACAGTTAAAAACATTCAGTACTTC
d_call: TRBD1
cdr3_length: 13
clone_size: once
v_call: TRBV28
j_call: TRBJ2-4

cdr3_aa: CASSAGGANTGELFF
cdr3_nt: TGTGCCAGTAGTGCCGGGGGGGCGAACACCGGGGAGCTGTTTTTT
d_call: TRBD2
cdr3_length: 15
clone_size: .
v_call: TRBV19
j_call: TRBJ2-2

cdr3_aa: CASSLVGQGLNGYTF
cdr3_nt: TGTGCCAGCAGCTTGGTTGGACAGGGGTTGAATGGCTACACCTTC
d_call: TRBD1
cdr3_length: 15
clone_size: once
v_call: TRBV5-6
j_call: TRBJ1-2

cdr3_aa: CASSLSYSSYEQYF
cdr3_nt: TGTGCCAGCAGTTTATCGTACAGTTCCTACGAGCAGTACTTC
d_call: .
cdr3_length: 14
clone_size: .
v_call: TRBV27
j_call: TRBJ2-7

cdr3_aa: CASSLGQGAYEQYF
cdr3_nt: TGTGCCAGCAGCCTTGGACAGGGCGCCTACGAGCAGTACTTC
d_call: TRBD1
cdr3_length: 14
clone_size: .
v_call: TRBV7-6
j_call: TRBJ2-7

cdr3_aa: CASSPGTSGSNTDTQYF
cdr3_nt: TGTGCCAGCAGCCCAGGGACTAGCGGGAGCAACACAGATACGCAGTATTTT
d_call: TRBD2
cdr3_length: 17
clone_size: .
v_call: TRBV13
j_call: TRBJ2-3

cdr3_aa: CASSVTAGGTTDTQYF
cdr3_nt: TGTGCCAGCAGCGTGACCGCGGGGGGAACCACAGATACGCAGTATTTT
d_call: TRBD2
cdr3_length: 16
clone_size: .
v_call: TRBV9
j_call: TRBJ2-3

cdr3_aa: CASSSRTGTYEQYF
cdr3_nt: TGCGCCAGCAGCTCCCGGACAGGAACGTACGAGCAGTACTTC
d_call: TRBD1
cdr3_length: 14
clone_size: .
v_call: TRBV5-1
j_call: TRBJ2-7

cdr3_aa: CAWSRAGGAGETQYF
cdr3_nt: TGTGCCTGGAGTCGGGCGGGGGGGGCCGGAGAGACCCAGTACTTC
d_call: TRBD2
cdr3_length: 15
clone_size: .
v_call: TRBV30
j_call: TRBJ2-5

cdr3_aa: CASSKSGSNQPQHF
cdr3_nt: TGTGCCAGTAGTAAATCAGGTAGCAATCAGCCCCAGCATTTT
d_call: .
cdr3_length: 14
clone_size: .
v_call: TRBV19
j_call: TRBJ1-5

cdr3_aa: CASSLSLDSYNEQFF
cdr3_nt: TGTGCCAGCAGTTTATCGCTAGACTCCTACAATGAGCAGTTCTTC
d_call: .
cdr3_length: 15
clone_size: .
v_call: TRBV27
j_call: TRBJ2-1

cdr3_aa: CASSRLSGYGYTF
cdr3_nt: TGCGCCAGCAGCCGTCTTTCAGGGTATGGCTACACCTTC
d_call: .
cdr3_length: 13
clone_size: once
v_call: TRBV6-5
j_call: TRBJ1-2

cdr3_aa: CASKGQITGNTIYF
cdr3_nt: TGTGCCAGTAAAGGACAGATAACTGGAAACACCATATATTTT
d_call: .
cdr3_length: 14
clone_size: .
v_call: TRBV28
j_call: TRBJ1-3

cdr3_aa: CASNVRGLDLGSSYNSPLHF
cdr3_nt: TGTGCCAGCAACGTGAGGGGGCTAGACCTTGGAAGCTCCTATAATTCACCCCTCCACTTT
d_call: TRBD1
cdr3_length: 20
clone_size: few
v_call: TRBV6-4
j_call: TRBJ1-6

cdr3_aa: CAWSGAGETQYF
cdr3_nt: TGTGCCTGGAGTGGGGCGGGTGAGACCCAGTACTTC
d_call: .
cdr3_length: 12
clone_size: .
v_call: TRBV30
j_call: TRBJ2-5

cdr3_aa: CATSRTGSRGNTIYF
cdr3_nt: TGTGCCACCAGCAGGACAGGGTCTCGTGGAAACACCATATATTTT
d_call: TRBD1
cdr3_length: 15
clone_size: .
v_call: TRBV15
j_call: TRBJ1-3

cdr3_aa: CASSQGTGHSNTEAFF
cdr3_nt: TGTGCCAGCAGCCAAGGAACGGGACACTCGAACACTGAAGCTTTCTTT
d_call: .
cdr3_length: 16
clone_size: .
v_call: TRBV7-9
j_call: TRBJ1-1